The 32 T cell receptor beta chains given below trace back to one sample, sequenced in a study of OX40 agonist ivuxolimab in advanced cancers. The data were produced by immunoSEQ multiplex PCR, yet TCRdb's version contains in-frame clones alone and is incomplete. The table shows some 69,000 clones, with nearly 90% occurring only once. Sequenced here: CD4+ or CD8+ T cells sorted from blood, sampled in a trial of the OX40 agonist ivuxolimab. These receptors were taken from an adult with an advanced solid tumor such as melanoma, head and neck, liver or kidney cancer.

The chain links TRBV2 to TRBJ2-5; D not resolved. CDR1 SNHLY and CDR2 FYNNEI come from the germline V gene. V lost 4 bases and J 1 base, leaving 7 bases between the germline ends. CDR3 size: 13 residues. In DNA, the CDR3 is TGTGCCAGCAGTGGTGGCCTCCAAGAGACCCAGTACTTC. It translates to CASSGGLQETQYF. Together with reference TRBV2 and TRBJ2-5, the CDR3 gives the full variable domain: EPEVTQTPSHQVTQMGQEVILRCVPISNHLYFYWYRQILGQKVEFLVSFYNNEISEKSEIFDDQFSVERPDGSNFTLKIRSTKLEDSAMYFCASSGGLQETQYFGPGTRLLVL.

Comments on this clone: The germline gene is not matched at one end of the junction; a read error may be the cause. The CDR3 here is CASSLKLAGTGTQYF. CDR3 nucleotides: TGTGCCAGCAGCTTAAAACTAGCGGGGACAGGTACGCAGTATTTT. The gene calls are TRBV7-3 and TRBJ2-3; 10 nucleotides match TRBD2. The CDR3 loop spans 15 amino acids. CDR1 is SGHTA and CDR2 is FQGTGA in the germline V gene.

The chain has TRBV7-6 and TRBJ2-5; D ambiguous. This CDR3 is built from 14 residues. Trimming removed 3 bases at V and 2 bases at J, with 10 bases between. Germline V gives CDR1 SGHVS, CDR2 FNYEAQ. The CDR3 spells CASSFGTMQETQYF. As DNA, the CDR3 is TGTGCCAGCAGCTTTGGAACTATGCAAGAGACCCAGTACTTC.

This chain uses TRBV11-3 with TRBJ2-4; possible D gene TRBD1, 5 bases. The CDR3 is 15 amino acids. Trimming shortened V by 0 bases and J by 1 base, and 7 bases separated the two germline ends. The germline CDR1 and CDR2 sequences are SGHNT and YENEEA. CDR3 coding DNA: TGTGCCAGCAGCTTAGAGGGGCGTGCCAAAAACATTCAGTACTTC. It translates to CASSLEGRAKNIQYF.

V gene TRBV28 combines with J gene TRBJ1-1; TRBD1 agrees at 9 bases. The CDR3 runs 12 residues. The ends lost 6 bases at V and 11 bases at J; junction bases unmatched: 7. Germline V lookup: CDR1 MDHEN, CDR2 SYDVKM. The CDR3 nucleotides read TGTGCCAGCAGAGGACAGGGGCGCGGGGCTTTCTTT. The encoded protein is CASRGQGRGAFF.

The chain has TRBV14 and TRBJ2-7; weak D call: TRBD1 (6 bases). Germline V CDR1 and CDR2: SGHDN, FVKESK. The germline V and J ends were trimmed by 4 bases and 3 bases, with 13 bases remaining between them. This CDR3 is 14 amino acids long. CDR3 sequence reads: CASSPLRDNYEQYF. The CDR3 DNA is TGTGCCAGCAGCCCCCTGAGGGACAACTACGAGCAGTACTTC.

The rearrangement links TRBV7-9 to TRBJ2-1; 10 positions agree with TRBD2. The germline CDR1 and CDR2 sequences are SEHNR and FQNEAQ (reference sequence). The CDR3 sequence is 16 residues long. After removal of 1 base from V and 9 bases from J, the junction contained 9 bases not matched to a gene. The CDR3 bases are TGTGCCAGCAGCTTAGGGGTCAGCGGGAGGGCTAGTGAGCAGTTCTTC. Amino acids: CASSLGVSGRASEQFF.

This clone was recorded once. This rearrangement joins TRBV5-8 to TRBJ1-1, with unresolved D. Germline CDR1 is SGHTS and CDR2 is YDEGEE. This CDR3 comprises 14 residues. Trimming left V 1 base short and J 2 bases short, with 9 bases between. This CDR3 is CASSLWTVNTEAFF. The DNA of the CDR3 is TGTGCCAGCAGCTTGTGGACGGTAAACACTGAAGCTTTCTTT.

The chain is built from TRBV11-3 and TRBJ2-3; 7 nucleotides line up with TRBD2. With 1 base clipped from V and 4 bases from J, the junction kept 5 bases outside the gene matches. This CDR3 comprises 15 residues. Germline loops: CDR1 SGHNT, CDR2 YENEEA. In DNA form, the CDR3 reads TGTGCCAGCAGCTTAGGTGGAGGGAGGGCAGATACGCAGTATTTT. Translation: CASSLGGGRADTQYF.

This clone has at least ten counts. The CDR3 protein is CASSAQGPYSNQPQHF. Here the CDR3 DNA reads TGTGCCAGCAGTGCACAGGGGCCGTATAGCAATCAGCCCCAGCATTTT. The chain carries TRBV6-1 and TRBJ1-5, with TRBD1 matching 7 bases. Per germline, CDR1 MNHNS and CDR2 SASEGT. The CDR3 contains 16 residues. V lost 4 bases, J lost 0 bases, and 6 bases stayed unmatched.

The rearrangement uses TRBV28 and TRBJ1-5, with 7 positions matching TRBD1. V shed 7 bases, J shed 2 bases, and the junction held 8 bases outside the gene matches. Germline V gene lookup returns CDR1 MDHEN and CDR2 SYDVKM. There are 15 residues in the CDR3. CDR3 DNA: TGTGCCAGCACTACAGGGGCGGGGGGCAATCAGCCCCAGCATTTT. Translated, it gives CASTTGAGGNQPQHF.

V usage is TRBV19 and J usage is TRBJ1-2; D ambiguous. Trimming removed 5 bases from V and 0 bases from J, with 13 bases in between. The CDR3 sequence is 15 residues long. CDR1 and CDR2 (germline): LNHDA, SQIVND (reference sequence). In nucleotides, the CDR3 is TGTGCCAGTAGTCCCATGAGTGCAGCTAACTATGGCTACACCTTC. Its translation is CASSPMSAANYGYTF.

This clone occurred once. The rearrangement uses TRBV7-9 and TRBJ2-3; D remains unclear. V lost 5 bases and J lost 2, with 14 bases in between. CDR3 length: 15 residues. Germline values: CDR1 SEHNR, CDR2 FQNEAQ (reference sequence). The CDR3 bases are TGTGCCAGCAGCCAAACTCCCCAACTCACAGATACGCAGTATTTT. Translating it yields CASSQTPQLTDTQYF.

The chain uses TRBV7-2 and TRBJ1-2; D gene unclear. The CDR3 is made up of 12 amino acids. Deletions cut 5 bases from V and 1 base from J, with 5 bases between. Per germline, CDR1 SGHTA and CDR2 FQGNSA. DNA for the CDR3: TGTGCCAGCAGCACCTTTAACTATGGCTACACCTTC. This gives the protein CASSTFNYGYTF.

This chain connects TRBV4-3 to TRBJ2-5; no definite D call. This CDR3 is 13 amino acids long. In germline, CDR1 is LGHNA, CDR2 YSLEER. V was trimmed by 4 bases and J by 2 bases, leaving 8 bases between them. In DNA, the CDR3 is TGCGCCAGCAGCCCAGCAGCGCAAGAGACCCAGTACTTC. Its protein product is CASSPAAQETQYF.

In this sample, this clone turned up a few times. The junction departs from the called germline gene at one end, perhaps through a read error. The chain employs TRBV7-9 and TRBJ2-4; 7 bases line up with TRBD2. The CDR3 extends over 15 amino acids. The germline gives CDR1 SEHNR, CDR2 FQNEAQ (reference sequence). CDR3 amino acids: CASSLAELAKNIQYF. CDR3 bases: TGTGCCAGCAGCCTAGCGGAACTAGCCAAAAACATTCAGTACTTC. Based on the CDR3 plus reference TRBV7-9 and TRBJ2-4, the full variable domain is DTGVSQNPRHKITKRGQNVTFRCDPISEHNRLYWYRQTLGQGPEFLTYFQNEAQLEKSRLLSDRFSAERPKGSFSTLEIQRTEQGDSAMYLCASSLAELAKNIQYFGAGTRLSVL.

V and J are TRBV4-1 and TRBJ2-1, with 8 bases aligning to TRBD2. The germline gives CDR1 MGHRA, CDR2 YSYEKL. Trimming cost V 4 bases and J 3 bases; bases outside gene matches: 2. The CDR3 consists of 14 residues. For the CDR3, the DNA is TGCGCCAGCAGCCTTCTAGCGGGCTACAATGAGCAGTTCTTC. This encodes CASSLLAGYNEQFF.

The chain employs TRBV4-1 and TRBJ2-1, with D perhaps given as TRBD1 or TRBD2 (6 bases each). Germline V lookup: CDR1 MGHRA, CDR2 YSYEKL. This CDR3 has 17 residues. The ends were cut back, 1 base at V and 4 bases at J, with 17 bases in the middle. CDR3 region: CASSQGVGGGGYNEQFF. Written as DNA, the CDR3 is TGCGCCAGCAGCCAAGGGGTAGGGGGAGGAGGTTACAATGAGCAGTTCTTC.

The rearrangement joins TRBV5-4 to TRBJ2-5; D unclear. V lost 4 bases, J lost 5 bases, and 6 bases lay in between. The CDR3 contains 11 residues. CDR1 SGHNT and CDR2 YYREEE come from the germline V gene (reference sequence). The CDR3 spells CASSLSETQYF. The CDR3 DNA is TGTGCCAGCAGCCTTTCTGAGACCCAGTACTTC. Filled out from reference TRBV5-4 and TRBJ2-5, the complete variable domain reads ETGVTQSPTHLIKTRGQQVTLRCSSQSGHNTVSWYQQALGQGPQFIFQYYREEENGRGNFPPRFSGLQFPNYSSELNVNALELDDSALYLCASSLSETQYFGPGTRLLVL.

Here the CDR3 reads CASSLSGTLRGNTIYF. CDR3 coding DNA: TGTGCCAGCAGTTTATCCGGGACCCTGCGGGGAAACACCATATATTTT. This sequence joins TRBV27 and TRBJ1-3; D is perhaps TRBD1 (5 bases). Trimming cost V 0 bases and J 4 bases, with 13 bases left between them. CDR1 is MNHEY, CDR2 SMNVEV, per germline (reference sequence). This CDR3 contains 16 residues.

This clone appeared a single time. The chain links TRBV5-1 to TRBJ2-5; the D is unclear. Matching the DNA end better, TRBJ2-7 makes the J call doubtful. Germline CDR1 SGHRS, CDR2 YFSETQ. The CDR3 spans 11 residues. In nucleotides, the CDR3 is TGCGCCAGCAGCTTTTCCCACGAGCAGTACTTC. Protein product: CASSFSHEQYF.

This clone was seen just once. The chain uses TRBV10-3 and TRBJ1-4; D is uncertain. The length of the CDR3 is 14 residues. Looked up from germline, CDR1 is ENHRY and CDR2 is SYGVKD. V was clipped by 8 bases and J by 0 bases, with 10 bases between them. In DNA, the CDR3 is TGTGCCATCCGGAGTGGAGCAACTAATGAAAAACTGTTTTTT. As protein: CAIRSGATNEKLFF.

The rearrangement links TRBV28 to TRBJ1-5, with 7 bases lining up with TRBD1. CDR3 length: 15 residues. Germline V gene lookup returns CDR1 MDHEN and CDR2 SYDVKM. The J segment lost 2 bases and the V segment lost 8 bases, leaving 9 bases of the junction unmatched. The CDR3 sequence: CASYPRDRRNQPQHF. In DNA, the CDR3 is TGTGCCAGCTATCCGAGGGACAGACGCAATCAGCCCCAGCATTTT.

V is TRBV7-2 and J is TRBJ2-2; tentatively, D is TRBD2 (6 bases). This CDR3 comprises 15 residues. V lost 1 base and J 2 bases, leaving 8 bases between the germline ends. Per germline, CDR1 SGHTA and CDR2 FQGNSA. In DNA, the CDR3 is TGTGCCAGCAGCTTAGAGGCGGGAAACACCGGGGAGCTGTTTTTT. Protein: CASSLEAGNTGELFF.

This clone has a single count. The chain links TRBV27 to TRBJ2-7, with unresolved D. Germline V CDR1 and CDR2: MNHEY, SMNVEV (reference sequence). The ends were cut back, 2 bases at V and 5 bases at J, with 19 bases in the middle. CDR3 length: 16 amino acids. The CDR3 protein is CASSLIGKLTRHEQYF. For the CDR3, the DNA is TGTGCCAGCAGTTTAATAGGGAAACTAACTCGCCACGAGCAGTACTTC.

The chain links TRBV28 to TRBJ2-7; D unresolved. The CDR3 has 14 amino acids. V was pared by 5 bases and J by 4 bases, with 15 bases between. Germline-derived CDR1 and CDR2 are MDHEN and SYDVKM. The CDR3, as DNA: TGTGCCAGCAGTACGGCCTTGAAGCAGTACGAGCAGTACTTC. Amino acid sequence: CASSTALKQYEQYF.

This chain connects TRBV28 to TRBJ1-1, with 9 positions matching TRBD1. Losses at the gene ends were 7 bases for V and 2 bases for J; bases not matched to a gene: 8. Germline V gives CDR1 MDHEN, CDR2 SYDVKM. The CDR3 covers 15 residues. As DNA, the CDR3 is TGTGCCAGCAAGGAGGTGACAGGGGGAAACACTGAAGCTTTCTTT. This encodes CASKEVTGGNTEAFF.

The chain couples TRBV9 to TRBJ2-6; 11 bases agree with TRBD2. This CDR3 region has 21 residues. V gave up 3 bases and J gave up 0 bases; unmatched junction bases: 14. The germline gives CDR1 SGDLS, CDR2 YYNGEE. The CDR3 DNA follows: TGTGCCAGCAGCGGAGGGGGGTATTTCGGGACTAGCGGCTCTGGGGCCAACGTCCTGACTTTC. As protein: CASSGGGYFGTSGSGANVLTF.

The V call is TRBV5-1, the J call TRBJ2-2; unclear D gene. V was trimmed by 4 bases and J by 0 bases, leaving 7 bases between them. CDR3 length: 14 residues. CDR1 and CDR2 (germline): SGHRS, YFSETQ. The CDR3 DNA follows: TGCGCCAGCAGCCCGACACCGAACACCGGGGAGCTGTTTTTT. Its protein is CASSPTPNTGELFF. Filled out from reference TRBV5-1 and TRBJ2-2, the complete variable domain reads KAGVTQTPRYLIKTRGQQVTLSCSPISGHRSVSWYQQTPGQGLQFLFEYFSETQRNKGNFPGRFSGRQFSNSRSEMNVSTLELGDSALYLCASSPTPNTGELFFGEGSRLTVL.

The sample holds a few counts of this clone. The V call is TRBV18, the J call TRBJ2-3, with 14 bases aligning to TRBD2. The CDR3 totals 17 residues. Germline V gene data show CDR1 as KGHSH and CDR2 as LQKENI. Trimming at V came to 3 bases and at J to 3 bases, leaving 5 bases not matched to a gene. CDR3 nucleotide sequence: TGTGCCAGCTCACCCGGACTAGCGGGAGGTGAAACAGATACGCAGTATTTT. Encoded protein: CASSPGLAGGETDTQYF.

This clone was observed once. The chain links TRBV5-1 to TRBJ2-5; the match to TRBD1 covers 7 bases. The CDR3 is 15 amino acids. V was clipped by 4 bases and J by 1 base; unmatched bases: 7. Germline V CDR1 and CDR2: SGHRS, YFSETQ. The CDR3 is CASSVTGTVQETQYF. As DNA, the CDR3 is TGCGCCAGCAGCGTCACCGGGACAGTCCAAGAGACCCAGTACTTC.

The chain couples TRBV28 to TRBJ1-2, with D possibly TRBD1 on 5 matching bases. Germline assignment: CDR1 MDHEN and CDR2 SYDVKM. The CDR3 is made up of 16 amino acids. V was clipped by 6 bases and J by 4 bases, with 21 bases between them. In nucleotides, the CDR3 is TGTGCCAGCAGCCAAGGACCTCTCAGGGCTCCCTATGGCTACACCTTC. This sequence encodes CASSQGPLRAPYGYTF.